These 29 T cell receptor beta chains were all obtained from the same sample, sequenced in a study of blood T cell repertoires in COVID-19 (dated by TCRdb to 2020 to 2022). Library prep was done by the immunoSEQ multiplex PCR assay. TCRdb holds this immuneACCESS table with in-frame rearrangements only. Some clones are missing; in checked studies, unresolved V genes explain under half, and the rest has no known cause. Recorded for this sample are about 140,000 clones; about 89% of them occurred a single time. 2.5% to 3% of the sample rests with the top ten. Source material: peripheral blood. These receptors were obtained from a man between 60 and 70 years old with active or convalescent COVID-19.

The chain uses TRBV5-1 and TRBJ1-4; 8 bases line up with TRBD1. Losses at the gene ends were 0 bases for V and 3 bases for J; bases not matched to a gene: 4. CDR3 size: 16 residues. Germline V gene sequence: CDR1 SGHRS, CDR2 YFSETQ. The CDR3 DNA reads TGCGCCAGCAGCTTGGCTGGACAGGGAGCTAATGAAAAACTGTTTTTT. Translating gives CASSLAGQGANEKLFF.

The V call is TRBV28, the J call TRBJ1-2, with 9 nucleotides matching TRBD1. This CDR3 spans 14 amino acids. Germline-derived CDR1 and CDR2 are MDHEN and SYDVKM. Trimming took 7 bases from V and 7 from J; bases not matched to a gene: 10. CDR3 sequence (DNA): TGTGCCAGCAAAACCACAGGGGGCGTGGGTGGCTACACCTTC. Protein product: CASKTTGGVGGYTF.

In its sample, this clone was seen once. V usage is TRBV19 and J usage is TRBJ1-6, with a possible D match to TRBD1 (6 bases). V lost 7 bases, J lost 7 bases, and 17 bases lay in between. Germline assignment: CDR1 LNHDA and CDR2 SQIVND (reference sequence). CDR3 length: 15 amino acids. The CDR3 protein is CASTPGHRENSPLHF. The CDR3 nucleotides read TGTGCCAGTACCCCCGGACACAGGGAAAATTCACCCCTCCACTTT.

There are a few counts of this clone. The chain has TRBV3-1 (or the pseudogene TRBV3-2) and TRBJ1-6; 10 bases fit TRBD1. This CDR3 is built from 18 residues. After removal of 4 bases from V and 2 bases from J, the junction contained 8 bases not matched to a gene. Per germline, CDR1 LGHDT and CDR2 YNNKEL (reference sequence). The CDR3 spells CASSRYRDRGPYNSPLHF. The CDR3 nucleotides are TGTGCCAGCAGCCGATACCGGGACAGGGGTCCCTATAATTCACCCCTCCACTTT.

CDR3 sequence reads: CASSRLAAGNIQYF. The CDR3 region has the DNA TGTGCCAGCAGCCGGCTAGCGGCCGGGAACATTCAGTACTTC. V and J are TRBV5-6 and TRBJ2-4; 7 positions agree with TRBD2. Per the germline V gene, CDR1 is SGHDT and CDR2 is YYEEEE. V shed 4 bases, J shed 7 bases, and the junction held 8 bases outside the gene matches. CDR3 length: 14 amino acids.

V is TRBV7-6 and J is TRBJ1-1; D is unclear. The CDR3 has 15 amino acids. The V end was cut by 0 bases, the J end by 1 base, with 9 bases between. Germline CDR1 is SGHVS and CDR2 is FNYEAQ. CDR3 DNA sequence: TGTGCCAGCAGCTTAGCACCCGCAGGGAACACTGAAGCTTTCTTT. Protein product: CASSLAPAGNTEAFF.

The gene calls are TRBV2 and TRBJ1-1; the D is unclear. The CDR3 length is 15 residues. From germline, CDR1 is SNHLY and CDR2 FYNNEI. The V end lost 4 bases, the J end lost 7 bases, and 19 bases lay between the germline ends. CDR3 bases: TGTGCCAGCAGTGCTCTCCCGCTTACAGAAATTGAAGCTTTCTTT. Protein: CASSALPLTEIEAFF.

This chain links TRBV29-1 with TRBJ2-7; TRBD2 agrees at 8 bases. The V gene end was trimmed by 6 bases and the J gene end by 0 bases; junction bases not matched to a gene: 1. Per germline, CDR1 SQVTM and CDR2 ANQGSEA. This CDR3 spans 12 amino acids. The chain's CDR3 is CSVTSASYEQYF. Here the CDR3 DNA reads TGCAGCGTGACTAGCGCCTCCTACGAGCAGTACTTC.

The genes are TRBV11-2 and TRBJ1-5; D unclear. Germline CDR1 reads SGHAT; CDR2 reads FQNNGV. This CDR3 is 13 amino acids long. V dropped 2 bases and J dropped 4 bases, with 6 bases sitting between them. The CDR3 loop reads CASSLSSNQPQHF. The CDR3 DNA reads as TGTGCCAGCAGCTTATCTAGTAATCAGCCCCAGCATTTT.

J is TRBJ1-3 and V is TRBV28, with TRBD1 matching over 7 bases. The CDR3 spans 14 residues. CDR1 MDHEN and CDR2 SYDVKM come from the germline V gene. Germline trimming cut 4 bases from V and 4 bases from J; bases unmatched to any gene: 4. DNA of the CDR3: TGTGCCAGCAGTTCCGTAGGGGGCGGAAACACCATATATTTT. This sequence encodes CASSSVGGGNTIYF. The whole variable domain, remainder taken from reference TRBV28 and TRBJ1-3, is DVKVTQSSRYLVKRTGEKVFLECVQDMDHENMFWYRQDPGLGLRLIYFSYDVKMKEKGDIPEGYSVSREKKERFSLILESASTNQTSMYLCASSSVGGGNTIYFGEGSWLTVV.

The gene calls are TRBV5-1 and TRBJ2-1, with D hard to call. Germline CDR1 reads SGHRS; CDR2 reads YFSETQ. V was pared by 2 bases and J by 7 bases, with 4 bases between. The CDR3 spans 11 residues. In DNA form, the CDR3 reads TGCGCCAGCAGCTTCCAAAATGAGCAGTTCTTC. Its translation is CASSFQNEQFF. Using reference TRBV5-1 and TRBJ2-1 for the parts outside the CDR3, the full variable domain is KAGVTQTPRYLIKTRGQQVTLSCSPISGHRSVSWYQQTPGQGLQFLFEYFSETQRNKGNFPGRFSGRQFSNSRSEMNVSTLELGDSALYLCASSFQNEQFFGPGTRLTVL.

The chain is built from TRBV21-1 and TRBJ1-2; the listed D gene, TRBD1, was not tested against the DNA. TRBV21-1 is a listed pseudogene. CDR3 length: 15 residues. The CDR3 sequence: CASSELRTVLNGYTF. Written as DNA, the CDR3 is TGTGCCAGCAGCGAACTCAGGACAGTTCTCAATGGCTACACCTTC.

V is TRBV5-1 and J is TRBJ1-1; 8 nucleotides line up with TRBD1. V gave up 6 bases and J gave up 4 bases; unmatched junction bases: 11. This CDR3 is built from 15 residues. Germline V gene lookup returns CDR1 SGHRS and CDR2 YFSETQ. The CDR3 sequence: CASTSAQTGGTEAFF. In DNA form, the CDR3 reads TGCGCCAGCACTTCTGCCCAAACAGGGGGCACTGAAGCTTTCTTT.

With respect to this clone: The same CDR3 arises from other DNA sequences in this sample as well. This chain links TRBV5-4 with TRBJ2-3, with D possibly matching TRBD1 (5 bases). The CDR3 has 17 amino acids. The ends were cut back, 2 bases at V and 5 bases at J, with 21 bases in the middle. Germline CDR1 is SGHNT and CDR2 is YYREEE (reference sequence). The CDR3 sequence: CASSFGPQGRVGDTQYF. The CDR3 bases are TGTGCCAGCAGCTTTGGGCCCCAGGGTAGAGTCGGAGATACGCAGTATTTT.

This chain connects TRBV19 to TRBJ1-1, with 8 nucleotides matching TRBD1. The germline V gene has CDR1 LNHDA and CDR2 SQIVND (reference sequence). V shed 7 bases and J 1 base; nucleotides not matched to a gene: 8. There are 15 residues in the CDR3. The CDR3 sequence is CASTWSGGGNTEAFF. The CDR3 bases are TGTGCCAGTACTTGGTCAGGGGGCGGGAACACTGAAGCTTTCTTT. The whole variable domain, filled in from reference TRBV19 and TRBJ1-1, reads DGGITQSPKYLFRKEGQNVTLSCEQNLNHDAMYWYRQDPGQGLRLIYYSQIVNDFQKGDIAEGYSVSREKKESFPLTVTSAQKNPTAFYLCASTWSGGGNTEAFFGQGTRLTVV.

The V gene is TRBV4-3, the J gene TRBJ1-1; no reliable D call. Germline V gives CDR1 LGHNA, CDR2 YSLEER. With 3 bases removed from V and 0 bases from J, the gap between germline ends came to 2 bases. The CDR3 consists of 12 residues. Here the CDR3 reads CASSHMNTEAFF. The CDR3 DNA sequence: TGCGCCAGCAGCCACATGAACACTGAAGCTTTCTTT.

V gene TRBV18 combines with J gene TRBJ1-1; D is ambiguous. CDR1 is KGHSH, CDR2 LQKENI, per germline. The CDR3 covers 14 residues. The V end was cut by 4 bases, the J end by 1 base, with 10 bases between. The CDR3 DNA reads as TGTGCCAGCTCACTCGGTACGGGGAACACTGAAGCTTTCTTT. Residues: CASSLGTGNTEAFF.

The chain uses TRBV7-9 and TRBJ1-5; no clear D. From germline, CDR1 is SEHNR and CDR2 FQNEAQ (reference sequence). The V end was cut by 1 base, the J end by 5 bases, with 3 bases between. This CDR3 has 12 amino acids. The CDR3 DNA reads as TGTGCCAGCAGCTTAGGCGATCAGCCCCAGCATTTT. Translation gives CASSLGDQPQHF.

This clone was recorded once. This chain connects TRBV11-2 to TRBJ2-1, with 8 bases that match TRBD2. The junction had 0 bases not matched to a gene; V was cut back by 1 base and J by 4 bases. This CDR3 region has 14 residues. CDR1 SGHAT and CDR2 FQNNGV come from the germline V gene. The CDR3 spells CASSLAGGYNEQFF. CDR3 coding DNA: TGTGCCAGCAGCTTAGCGGGGGGGTACAATGAGCAGTTCTTC.

The J gene is TRBJ1-2, the V gene TRBV2; D not resolved. Germline values: CDR1 SNHLY, CDR2 FYNNEI. The V end lost 7 bases, the J end lost 5 bases, and 8 bases lay between the germline ends. CDR3 size: 11 residues. The DNA of the CDR3 is TGTGCCAGCACGCAGATTTATGGCTACACCTTC. Amino acid sequence: CASTQIYGYTF. The full variable domain, completed using reference TRBV2 and TRBJ1-2, is EPEVTQTPSHQVTQMGQEVILRCVPISNHLYFYWYRQILGQKVEFLVSFYNNEISEKSEIFDDQFSVERPDGSNFTLKIRSTKLEDSAMYFCASTQIYGYTFGSGTRLTVV.

The rearrangement uses TRBV7-2 and TRBJ1-5; 7 nucleotides align to TRBD1. CDR1 and CDR2 from the germline V gene are SGHTA and FQGNSA. V shed 4 bases and J 7 bases; nucleotides not matched to a gene: 10. The CDR3 is 15 residues long. The DNA for the CDR3 is TGTGCCAGCAGCTCCGGCCCGGGACAGCGGCAGCCCCAGCATTTT. Encoded protein: CASSSGPGQRQPQHF.

A word on this clone: Within the sample, other DNA sequences also encode this same CDR3. The gene calls are TRBV30 and TRBJ2-3; 7 nucleotides match TRBD2. The CDR3 extends over 13 amino acids. CDR1 is GTSNPN, CDR2 SVGIG, per germline (reference sequence). V shed 3 bases and J 0 bases; nucleotides not matched to a gene: 0. In DNA form, the CDR3 reads TGTGCCTGGAGACTAGCGAGCACAGATACGCAGTATTTT. It encodes CAWRLASTDTQYF.

The genes are TRBV7-2 and TRBJ2-5; D remains ambiguous. V was shortened by 0 bases and J by 2 bases, with 4 bases between the two germline ends. Germline V CDR1 and CDR2: SGHTA, FQGNSA. The CDR3 has 13 residues. The CDR3 spells CASSLAPQETQYF. The CDR3 DNA is TGTGCCAGCAGCTTAGCCCCACAAGAGACCCAGTACTTC. Drawing the rest from reference TRBV7-2 and TRBJ2-5, the complete variable domain is GAGVSQSPSNKVTEKGKDVELRCDPISGHTALYWYRQSLGQGLEFLIYFQGNSAPDKSGLPSDRFSAERTGGSVSTLTIQRTQQEDSAVYLCASSLAPQETQYFGPGTRLLVL.

V and J are TRBV9 and TRBJ1-6, with TRBD1 as a possible D gene (5 bases). The germline gives CDR1 SGDLS, CDR2 YYNGEE. This CDR3 contains 15 residues. V lost 4 bases to trimming and J lost 9 bases, with 17 bases between them. The CDR3 nucleotides read TGTGCCAGCAGCCTCCCCGGGACTAAGGGTTCACCCCTCCACTTT. Its protein product is CASSLPGTKGSPLHF.

This chain joins TRBV5-4 and TRBJ2-5; 10 bases match TRBD1. The germline gives CDR1 SGHNT, CDR2 YYREEE (reference sequence). Trimming removed 2 bases from V and 4 bases from J; junction bases left unmatched: 5. This CDR3 region has 15 residues. CDR3 residues: CASSFRDRGGETQYF. CDR3 DNA sequence: TGTGCCAGCAGCTTCCGGGACAGGGGTGGAGAGACCCAGTACTTC.

The CDR3 region has the DNA TGTGCCAGCAGGGGGACTATGCAGACCCAGTACTTC. Translated: CASRGTMQTQYF. The chain links TRBV6-5 to TRBJ2-5, with 7 bases that match TRBD2. The germline CDR1 and CDR2 sequences are MNHEY and SVGAGI. The V segment lost 6 bases and the J segment 6 bases; nucleotides outside the gene matches: 4. The CDR3 runs to 12 residues.

The chain carries TRBV7-2 and TRBJ2-4, with 7 bases that match TRBD2. J gave up 2 bases and V 3 bases, and 1 base lay outside the gene matches. The CDR3 sequence is 14 residues long. Germline lookup yields CDR1 SGHTA and CDR2 FQGNSA. The CDR3 here is CASSLGGTKNIQYF. The CDR3 coding sequence is TGTGCCAGCAGCTTGGGAGGGACCAAAAACATTCAGTACTTC.

DNA for the CDR3: TGTGCCAGCAGCTCTGGACTAGCCGCCGAGCAGTACTTC. Encoded protein: CASSSGLAAEQYF. V and J are TRBV7-3 and TRBJ2-7, with TRBD2 identical over 8 bases. This CDR3 spans 13 amino acids. Germline V gene sequence: CDR1 SGHTA, CDR2 FQGTGA. V was clipped by 4 bases and J by 6 bases; unmatched bases: 5.

The chain links TRBV19 to TRBJ2-4; 8 bases are a match to TRBD1. Per germline, CDR1 LNHDA and CDR2 SQIVND (reference sequence). The CDR3 is made up of 18 amino acids. V shed 4 bases, J shed 0 bases, and the junction held 11 bases outside the gene matches. CDR3 coding DNA: TGTGCCAGTAGTACCCTCCGGGACAGGACGCTAGCCAAAAACATTCAGTACTTC. Its protein is CASSTLRDRTLAKNIQYF.